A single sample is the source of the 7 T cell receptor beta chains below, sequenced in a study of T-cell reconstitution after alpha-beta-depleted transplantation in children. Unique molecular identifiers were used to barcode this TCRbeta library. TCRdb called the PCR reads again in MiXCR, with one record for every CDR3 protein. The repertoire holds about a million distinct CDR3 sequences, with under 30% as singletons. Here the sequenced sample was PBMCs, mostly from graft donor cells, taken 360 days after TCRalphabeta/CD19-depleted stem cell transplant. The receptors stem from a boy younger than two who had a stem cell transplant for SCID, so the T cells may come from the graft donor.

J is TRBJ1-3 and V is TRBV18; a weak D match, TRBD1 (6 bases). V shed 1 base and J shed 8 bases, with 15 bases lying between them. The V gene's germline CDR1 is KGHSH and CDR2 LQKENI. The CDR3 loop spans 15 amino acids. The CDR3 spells CASSPRGQFGDTIYF. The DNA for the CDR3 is TGTGCCAGCTCACCACGCGGACAGTTCGGAGACACCATATATTTT.

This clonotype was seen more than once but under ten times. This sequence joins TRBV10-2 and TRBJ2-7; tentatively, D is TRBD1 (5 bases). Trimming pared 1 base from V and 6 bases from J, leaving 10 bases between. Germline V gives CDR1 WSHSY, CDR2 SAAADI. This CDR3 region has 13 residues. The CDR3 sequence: CASSEYGASEQYF. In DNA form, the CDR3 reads TGCGCCAGCAGTGAGTATGGGGCCTCCGAGCAGTACTTC.

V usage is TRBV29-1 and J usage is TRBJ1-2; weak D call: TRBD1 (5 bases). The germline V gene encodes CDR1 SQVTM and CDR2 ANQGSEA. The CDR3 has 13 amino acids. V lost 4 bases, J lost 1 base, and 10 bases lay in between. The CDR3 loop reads CSVGQTFNYGYTF. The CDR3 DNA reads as TGCAGCGTTGGACAGACTTTTAACTATGGCTACACCTTC.

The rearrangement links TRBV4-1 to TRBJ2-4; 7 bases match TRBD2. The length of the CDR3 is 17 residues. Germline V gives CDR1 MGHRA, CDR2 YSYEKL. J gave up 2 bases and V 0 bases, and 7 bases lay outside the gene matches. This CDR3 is CASSQDAAGVPKNIQYF. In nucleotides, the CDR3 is TGCGCCAGCAGCCAAGATGCCGCGGGGGTCCCCAAAAACATTCAGTACTTC.

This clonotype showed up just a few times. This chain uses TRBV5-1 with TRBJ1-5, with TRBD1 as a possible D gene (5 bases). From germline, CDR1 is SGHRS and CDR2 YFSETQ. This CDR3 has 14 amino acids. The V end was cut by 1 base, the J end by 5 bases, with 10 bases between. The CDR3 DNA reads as TGCGCCAGCAGCTTGTCAGGGCCCGATCAGCCCCAGCATTTT. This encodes CASSLSGPDQPQHF.

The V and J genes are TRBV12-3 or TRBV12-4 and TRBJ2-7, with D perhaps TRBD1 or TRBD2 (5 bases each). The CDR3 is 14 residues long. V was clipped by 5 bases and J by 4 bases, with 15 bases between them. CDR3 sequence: CASSIDGARYEQYF. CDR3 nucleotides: TGTGCCAGCAGTATTGACGGGGCCAGGTACGAGCAGTACTTC.

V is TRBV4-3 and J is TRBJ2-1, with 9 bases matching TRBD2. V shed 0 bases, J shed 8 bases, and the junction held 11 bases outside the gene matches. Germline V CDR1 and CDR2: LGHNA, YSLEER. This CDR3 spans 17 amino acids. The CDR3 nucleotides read TGCGCCAGCAGCCAAGATAGGGCTAGCGGGGAGAGGTATGAGCAGTTCTTC. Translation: CASSQDRASGERYEQFF.